This T cell receptor beta chain was captured by sequencing in a study of persistence of HIV-infected CD4 T cells (dated by TCRdb to 2018 to 2020). With regard to the full study: CMV- and HIV-1 Gag-responding CD4+ T cells were isolated from ART-treated individuals so that antigen-driven clonal expansion of HIV-1-infected cells could be examined. Suppressive ART had been received by participants for a median of roughly 8 years. Peripheral blood samples of up to roughly 180 mL were obtained at multiple time points, with the exception of two participants, for whom leukapheresis was performed at a single time point. Proviral sequencing was used to assess clonality among infected cells, whereas TCRbeta sequencing gauged the clonality of all cells within each sorted population. Cross-participant TCR cluster analysis included about eight participants for CMV and about seven participants for Gag.

The label giving this sample's treatment or condition can be read as: suppressive antiretroviral therapy. Lysates of CMV-infected fibroblasts at approximately 9.6 ug/mL were used to stimulate the cells. Memory populations depleted of antigen-responding cells were obtained by sorting nonresponding CD40L-negative CD69-negative CD45RO-high memory CD4+ T cells. Participants were HIV-1-infected adults who started suppressive ART during chronic infection. For at least 4 years, the participants' plasma HIV-1 RNA had been undetectable, below 50 copies/mL. To be included, participants needed a CD4+ T cell count above 400 cells/uL and a positive CMV serology. Before stimulation, PBMCs were isolated using density centrifugation and then depleted of CD8+ T cells. For roughly 20 hours, CD8-depleted PBMCs were stimulated with anti-CD28/CD49d costimulation, a CD40-blocking antibody, and enfuvirtide, which was added to prevent new infections. Cell sorting was done on a Beckman Coulter MoFlo Legacy or XDP sorter, and dead cells were excluded with propidium iodide. The QIAamp DNA Mini Kit was used for genomic DNA extraction from samples above one million cells, and the Quick-DNA Microprep Kit was used otherwise.

The immunoSEQ hsTCRB assay version 4 in survey mode was used to sequence TCRbeta repertoires from genomic DNA. Genomic DNA was diluted to around 9.4 ng/uL, and up to roughly 1 ug per sample was used for TCRbeta sequencing. The published analysis was carried out like this. TCRbeta data analysis was done in ImmunoSeq Analyzer 3.0, and diversity was calculated on productive nucleotide rearrangements. Using the Immunarch R package, the improved Chao index served to estimate lower-bound TCR diversity and the Gini coefficient served to estimate clonality. When different nucleotide rearrangements encoded the same CDR3beta amino acid sequence, each rearrangement was treated as a distinct clonotype. Differential abundance analysis found TCRbeta sequences that were significantly enriched in antigen-responding cells compared with anti-CD3/anti-CD28-activated cells. GLIPH2 clustered TCRs by predicted peptide-MHC specificity, both within individual participants and across merged participant data sets. As stored in TCRdb, this immuneACCESS dataset retains in-frame rearrangements with V and J assigned. A fraction of the clones does not appear; measured against another copy, unresolved V genes explain less than half of the discrepancy, and the remainder lacks a known reason. That table is the source of V, J and clone size, and D and trimming were worked out from the DNA. Recorded for this sample are 30,000 to 45,000 clones; around 80% of them occurred a single time. The ten largest clones take up approximately 1.6% of the sample.

General conclusions and limits of the study: Only a small number of individuals took part in the study, and only a limited range of antigens was tested. Enrichment of degenerate expanded CDR3beta sequences was found in antigen-responding cells, suggesting convergent selection of CD4+ responses to CMV and Gag. A correlation was observed between TCR oligoclonality and proviral oligoclonality within the same sorted populations. Bulk TCR analyses could not be limited to the rare CMV-responding cells that actually contained HIV-1 proviruses. Significantly lower TCRbeta richness was observed in CMV- and Gag-responding cells than in anti-CD3/anti-CD28-responding cells, and higher oligoclonality was observed in CMV-responding cells than in CD3/CD28-stimulated and Gag-responding cells.

V and J lose 1 base and 0 bases, and a span of 4 bases separates them. The germline V gene encodes CDR1 LGHDT and CDR2 YNNKEL (reference sequence). CDR3 length: 14 amino acids, cysteine to phenylalanine. Only the CDR3 DNA is retained, 42 bases long and in frame from the first base. This clone was found a few times. Its antigen has not been determined. It has no much larger one-base neighbor in the sample; base qualities were not kept. The sample contains more than one DNA sequence encoding this CDR3. Recombination joined TRBV3-1 (or the pseudogene TRBV3-2) with TRBJ1-3; too little of a D gene remains to name it. The sequence was collected from an adult man with HIV who was CMV-seropositive. The sample consisted of CD4+ T cells sorted from PBMCs after approximately 19-hour stimulation, taken from a patient who received antiretroviral therapy. The cell subset or site label, read with the paper, signifies: CD40L-CD69- CD45RO-high memory CD4 T cells not responding to CMV lysate. The DNA is as follows: TGTGCCAGCAGCCAAGCCGACTCTGGAAACACCATATATTTT. The translation is CASSQADSGNTIYF.